This T cell receptor (beta chain) came from a study of glioma-infiltrating T cells after dendritic cell vaccination. Study summary: Glioblastoma patients came from Phase I and II dendritic cell vaccination trials. At biweekly intervals, patients got three intradermal dendritic cell vaccine injections.

The repertoire was sequenced with immunoSEQ multiplex PCR; TCRdb's copy has only in-frame clones and lacks some. The sample records 50,000 to 70,000 clones, roughly 83% being singletons. The time point: after dendritic cell vaccination, including at tumor progression/relapse. The receptor was isolated from a human donor with glioblastoma. Source: blood, taken after dendritic cell vaccination.

The chain's CDR3 is CASSLIGADYTDTQYF. The CDR3 region has the DNA TGTGCCAGCAGCTTAATAGGAGCGGACTACACAGATACGCAGTATTTT. The chain couples TRBV7-8 to TRBJ2-3; tentative D call: TRBD2 (6 bases). Trimming removed 2 bases at V and 2 bases at J, with 14 bases between. Germline lookup yields CDR1 SGHVS and CDR2 FQNEAQ. The CDR3 runs to 16 residues.